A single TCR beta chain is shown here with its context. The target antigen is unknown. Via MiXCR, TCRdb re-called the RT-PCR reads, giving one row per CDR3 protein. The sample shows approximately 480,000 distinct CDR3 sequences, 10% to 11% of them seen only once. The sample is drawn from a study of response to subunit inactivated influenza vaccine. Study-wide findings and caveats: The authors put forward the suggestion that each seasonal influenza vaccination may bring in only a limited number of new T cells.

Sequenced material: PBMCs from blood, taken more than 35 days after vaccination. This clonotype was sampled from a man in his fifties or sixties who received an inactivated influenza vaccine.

CDR3 DNA sequence: TGTGCCAGCAGCCAGTTCGGACATGCTGACGAGCAGTACTTC. This translates into CASSQFGHADEQYF. V is TRBV3-1 and J is TRBJ2-7; TRBD1 might be the D (5 bases). The V gene lost 3 bases and the J gene lost 5 bases, with 14 bases spanning the gap. Germline CDR1 and CDR2: LGHDT and YNNKEL (reference sequence). There are 14 residues in the CDR3.